This TCR beta chain was captured in a study of post-analysis software for immune sequencing data. Overall study findings and caveats: Patients carried 5 or 6 TRBV segments more frequently than controls did, and TRBV5-6, TRBV5-1 and TRBV20-1 were among them. The F measure placed samples prepared in the same batch into strongly shared clusters.

This clonotype was observed a handful of times. Its cognate antigen is unknown. Built from TCR beta cDNA, the libraries had unique molecular identifiers in them. TCRdb re-analysed the PCR reads in MiXCR, keeping a single row per CDR3 protein. The sample includes hundreds of thousands of distinct CDR3 sequences, 25% to 30% of them seen just once. Germline V gives CDR1 ENHRY, CDR2 SYGVKD. V lost 2 bases and J lost 5; bases outside the gene matches: 4. This CDR3 is built from 16 residues. The chain carries TRBV10-3 and TRBJ1-6; 9 bases are a match to TRBD1. This TCR was sampled from a girl aged 10-17 years with multiple sclerosis. Sequencing input: blood. The CDR3 spells CAISETGTGNNSPLHF. The CDR3 nucleotides read TGTGCCATCAGTGAGACGGGGACAGGGAATAATTCACCCCTCCACTTT.